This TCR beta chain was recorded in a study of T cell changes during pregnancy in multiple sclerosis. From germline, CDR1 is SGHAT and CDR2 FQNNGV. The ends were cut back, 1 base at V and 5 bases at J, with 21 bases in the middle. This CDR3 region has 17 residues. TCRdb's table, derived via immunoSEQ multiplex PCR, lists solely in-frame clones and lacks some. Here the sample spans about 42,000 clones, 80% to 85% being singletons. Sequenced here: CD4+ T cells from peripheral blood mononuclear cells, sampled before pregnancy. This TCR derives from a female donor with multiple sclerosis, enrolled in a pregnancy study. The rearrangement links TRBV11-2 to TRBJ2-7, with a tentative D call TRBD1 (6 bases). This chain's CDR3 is CASSLGSGVLRLDEQYF. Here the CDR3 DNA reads TGTGCCAGCAGCTTAGGTTCAGGGGTACTCCGTTTGGACGAGCAGTACTTC.